Listed below are T cell receptor beta chains from one sample, sequenced in a study of blood T cells in healthy people across ages. TCRdb fed the 5' RACE reads into MiXCR, producing one record per CDR3 protein. The data contain 650,000 to 1,000,000 distinct CDR3 sequences, roughly 35% of them singletons. Sequenced sample: blood. Receptor source: a man younger than 35 in good health. Both conserved end residues are part of each CDR3. The D gene is left open where the match is weak. A clone size is listed for some rows: how often the clone was seen (once, few, many), or a class if it is expanded.

v_gene: TRBV7-8
len: 19
d_gene: .
abundance: few
j_gene: TRBJ2-2
CDR3aa: CASSLVRIARGPNTGELFF
CDR3nt: TGTGCCAGCAGCTTAGTCCGGATAGCGAGGGGCCCGAACACCGGGGAGCTGTTTTTT

v_gene: TRBV20-1
len: 17
d_gene: .
abundance: .
j_gene: TRBJ2-4
CDR3aa: CSASPNSSPLAKNIQYF
CDR3nt: TGCAGTGCTAGCCCAAACTCTAGCCCTCTAGCCAAAAACATTCAGTACTTC

v_gene: TRBV7-8
len: 12
d_gene: .
abundance: few
j_gene: TRBJ1-5
CDR3aa: CASGVRDQPQHF
CDR3nt: TGTGCCAGCGGGGTGAGGGATCAGCCCCAGCATTTT

v_gene: TRBV12-3/TRBV12-4
len: 15
d_gene: TRBD1
abundance: .
j_gene: TRBJ2-7
CDR3aa: CASSRTGGIGNEQYF
CDR3nt: TGTGCCAGCAGTCGGACAGGGGGCATTGGCAATGAGCAGTACTTC

v_gene: TRBV12-3/TRBV12-4
len: 18
d_gene: TRBD1
abundance: few
j_gene: TRBJ2-6
CDR3aa: CASSFGTALDSGANVLTF
CDR3nt: TGTGCCAGCAGTTTTGGGACAGCACTGGACTCTGGGGCCAACGTCCTGACTTTC

v_gene: TRBV12-3/TRBV12-4
len: 15
d_gene: TRBD2
abundance: few
j_gene: TRBJ2-7
CDR3aa: CASSTQRGGYNEQYF
CDR3nt: TGTGCCAGCAGCACACAGCGGGGGGGCTACAATGAGCAGTACTTC

v_gene: TRBV6-5
len: 13
d_gene: .
abundance: once
j_gene: TRBJ2-7
CDR3aa: CASSSWSNNEQYF
CDR3nt: TGTGCCAGCAGTTCCTGGTCTAACAATGAGCAGTACTTC

v_gene: TRBV6-2/TRBV6-3
len: 15
d_gene: .
abundance: once
j_gene: TRBJ2-5
CDR3aa: CASSYRDLTYNEQYF
CDR3nt: TGTGCCAGCAGCTACAGGGATCTGACCTACAATGAGCAGTACTTC

v_gene: TRBV28
len: 13
d_gene: .
abundance: .
j_gene: TRBJ1-1
CDR3aa: CASSLQSGSRAFF
CDR3nt: TGTGCCAGCAGTTTACAGTCAGGGAGTAGAGCTTTCTTT

v_gene: TRBV10-3
len: 15
d_gene: .
abundance: .
j_gene: TRBJ2-4
CDR3aa: CAISEGDGTKNIQYF
CDR3nt: TGTGCCATCAGTGAAGGGGATGGGACCAAAAACATTCAGTACTTC

v_gene: TRBV11-2
len: 15
d_gene: TRBD2
abundance: .
j_gene: TRBJ2-3
CDR3aa: CASSLGGDYTDTQYF
CDR3nt: TGTGCCAGCAGCTTAGGTGGGGACTACACAGATACGCAGTATTTT

v_gene: TRBV4-3
len: 16
d_gene: TRBD1
abundance: few
j_gene: TRBJ1-6
CDR3aa: CASSPESDRGDSPLHF
CDR3nt: TGCGCCAGCAGCCCCGAATCGGACAGGGGGGATTCACCCCTCCACTTT

v_gene: TRBV6-5
len: 16
d_gene: TRBD2
abundance: .
j_gene: TRBJ2-3
CDR3aa: CASTPPGLAGVDTQYF
CDR3nt: TGTGCCAGCACCCCACCGGGACTAGCGGGAGTAGATACGCAGTATTTT

v_gene: TRBV12-3/TRBV12-4
len: 14
d_gene: TRBD1
abundance: .
j_gene: TRBJ1-2
CDR3aa: CASSRSGQPYGYTF
CDR3nt: TGTGCCAGCAGCCGATCGGGACAGCCCTATGGCTACACCTTC

v_gene: TRBV12-3/TRBV12-4
len: 15
d_gene: TRBD1
abundance: few
j_gene: TRBJ1-4
CDR3aa: CASSFSTGEEEKLFF
CDR3nt: TGTGCCAGCAGTTTCTCGACAGGGGAGGAGGAAAAACTGTTTTTT

v_gene: TRBV4-3
len: 13
d_gene: .
abundance: many
j_gene: TRBJ1-2
CDR3aa: CASSQESAYGYTF
CDR3nt: TGCGCCAGCAGCCAAGAGAGCGCCTATGGCTACACCTTC

v_gene: TRBV5-1
len: 14
d_gene: .
abundance: many
j_gene: TRBJ2-7
CDR3aa: CASSLVQTGDEQYF
CDR3nt: TGCGCCAGCAGCTTGGTCCAGACAGGCGACGAGCAGTACTTC

v_gene: TRBV28
len: 14
d_gene: .
abundance: few
j_gene: TRBJ2-5
CDR3aa: CASSFSADQETQYF
CDR3nt: TGTGCCAGCAGTTTCTCGGCAGACCAAGAGACCCAGTACTTC